The 25 T cell receptor beta chains in this list originate from one sample, sequenced in a study of T cells in localized non-small cell lung cancer. Only in-frame clones appear in the TCRdb table, and some are missing; sequencing was by immunoSEQ multiplex PCR. The sample shows about 24,000 clones, 90% to 95% of them seen only once. Sequences were derived from peripheral blood, sampled before any cancer treatment. The receptors shown here come from a woman between 35 and 75 years old with stage I lung adenocarcinoma.

V gene TRBV7-8 combines with J gene TRBJ1-2; D uncertain. This CDR3 spans 13 amino acids. V lost 7 bases, J lost 0 bases, and 9 bases lay in between. Germline V gene lookup returns CDR1 SGHVS and CDR2 FQNEAQ. The DNA of the CDR3 is TGTGCCAGCACCCGTGGAGCTAACTATGGCTACACCTTC. This gives the protein CASTRGANYGYTF.

The CDR3 here is CASRSDFSYEQYF. For the CDR3, the DNA is TGTGCCAGCAGATCGGACTTCTCCTACGAGCAGTACTTC. The rearrangement links TRBV6-6 to TRBJ2-7, with D perhaps matching TRBD2 (5 bases). V lost 6 bases and J 0 bases, leaving 9 bases between the germline ends. The CDR3 loop spans 13 amino acids. CDR1 and CDR2 (germline): MNHNY, SVGAGI (reference sequence).

The chain couples TRBV29-1 to TRBJ2-7, with D possibly TRBD2 on 6 matching bases. The CDR3 runs to 13 residues. Trimming left V 7 bases short and J 2 bases short, with 15 bases between. Germline-derived CDR1 and CDR2 are SQVTM and ANQGSEA. The CDR3 here is CSGSGTSPYEQYF. The CDR3 DNA reads as TGCAGCGGCTCGGGGACTTCACCCTACGAGCAGTACTTC.

This chain uses TRBV5-6 with TRBJ1-2; unclear D gene. The V and J ends lost 0 bases and 4 bases respectively, with 13 bases between them. Germline CDR1 reads SGHDT; CDR2 reads YYEEEE. This CDR3 region has 15 residues. The CDR3 reads CASSLGVGGSYGYTF. The CDR3 DNA is TGTGCCAGCAGCTTGGGAGTCGGCGGATCCTATGGCTACACCTTC.

The chain uses TRBV5-1 and TRBJ2-7; D possibly corresponds to TRBD1 (5 bases). The CDR3 has 14 amino acids. CDR1 and CDR2 (germline): SGHRS, YFSETQ. V lost 4 bases, J lost 0 bases, and 11 bases lay in between. The CDR3 spells CASSLAGASYEQYF. The CDR3 coding sequence is TGCGCCAGCAGCCTGGCTGGGGCCTCCTACGAGCAGTACTTC. Based on the CDR3 plus reference TRBV5-1 and TRBJ2-7, the full variable domain is KAGVTQTPRYLIKTRGQQVTLSCSPISGHRSVSWYQQTPGQGLQFLFEYFSETQRNKGNFPGRFSGRQFSNSRSEMNVSTLELGDSALYLCASSLAGASYEQYFGPGTRLTVT.

The chain couples TRBV5-6 to TRBJ2-4; 16 bases line up with TRBD2. CDR3 size: 19 residues. V was clipped by 4 bases and J by 0 bases; unmatched bases: 7. CDR1 and CDR2 (germline): SGHDT, YYEEEE. The CDR3 nucleotides read TGTGCCAGCAGCCAAGGGACTAGCGGGAGGGTCTTAGCCAAAAACATTCAGTACTTC. Protein product: CASSQGTSGRVLAKNIQYF.

The rearrangement joins TRBV11-3 to TRBJ2-3, with D perhaps matching TRBD1 (6 bases). Germline assignment: CDR1 SGHNT and CDR2 YENEEA. The CDR3 length is 18 residues. Trimming pared 3 bases from V and 3 bases from J, leaving 22 bases between. In nucleotides, the CDR3 is TGTGCCAGCAGCTTGTTTTATCTGGGGGCCATGGGGACAGATACGCAGTATTTT. Protein sequence: CASSLFYLGAMGTDTQYF. The entire variable domain, with the rest obtained from reference TRBV11-3 and TRBJ2-3, is as follows: EAGVVQSPRYKIIEKKQPVAFWCNPISGHNTLYWYLQNLGQGPELLIRYENEEAVDDSQLPKDRFSAERLKGVDSTLKIQPAELGDSAVYLCASSLFYLGAMGTDTQYFGPGTRLTVL.

J is TRBJ1-5 and V is TRBV19, with D hard to call. V was cut by 1 base and J by 3 bases, with 10 bases left in between. CDR1 and CDR2 from the germline V gene are LNHDA and SQIVND (reference sequence). This CDR3 contains 15 residues. In DNA form, the CDR3 reads TGTGCCAGTAGTATAGTTGGGCGGAACAATCAGCCCCAGCATTTT. The encoded protein is CASSIVGRNNQPQHF.

V usage is TRBV5-1 and J usage is TRBJ2-2; TRBD2 matches at 11 bases. Germline values: CDR1 SGHRS, CDR2 YFSETQ. V was pared by 5 bases and J by 5 bases, with 8 bases of the junction left unmatched. CDR3 size: 16 residues. The CDR3 nucleotides read TGCGCCAGCAGGACAACCGGGACTAGCGGAACCGGGGAGCTGTTTTTT. It specifies CASRTTGTSGTGELFF. Full variable domain (rest looked up from reference TRBV5-1 and TRBJ2-2): KAGVTQTPRYLIKTRGQQVTLSCSPISGHRSVSWYQQTPGQGLQFLFEYFSETQRNKGNFPGRFSGRQFSNSRSEMNVSTLELGDSALYLCASRTTGTSGTGELFFGEGSRLTVL.

The CDR3 reads CATRSGNVWVTEAFF. CDR3 nucleotide sequence: TGTGCCACCCGATCCGGGAATGTTTGGGTGACTGAAGCTTTCTTT. The rearrangement uses TRBV27 and TRBJ1-1; no firm D call. CDR3 length equals 15 residues. V was pared by 10 bases and J by 5 bases, with 23 bases between. Germline-derived CDR1 and CDR2 are MNHEY and SMNVEV (reference sequence).

V and J are TRBV6-5 and TRBJ1-5; TRBD1 might be the D (5 bases). The CDR3 runs 14 residues. V was clipped by 2 bases and J by 4 bases, with 9 bases between them. In germline, CDR1 is MNHEY, CDR2 SVGAGI. The CDR3 here is CASSYGGENQPQHF. The CDR3 coding sequence is TGTGCCAGCAGTTACGGGGGGGAGAATCAGCCCCAGCATTTT.

The chain couples TRBV16 to TRBJ2-3, with 7 bases matching TRBD2. Trimming cost V 5 bases and J 1 base; bases outside gene matches: 3. CDR3 size: 14 residues. Germline V gene lookup returns CDR1 KGHSY and CDR2 FQNENV. The chain's CDR3 is CASSTTSGTDTQYF. The CDR3 nucleotides are TGTGCCAGCAGCACAACTAGCGGCACAGATACGCAGTATTTT.

The chain is built from TRBV11-2 and TRBJ2-3, with 7 nucleotides matching TRBD2. The CDR3 spans 16 residues. Per the germline V gene, CDR1 is SGHAT and CDR2 is FQNNGV. J was trimmed by 4 bases and V by 5 bases; bases with no gene match: 12. CDR3 loop: CASSPVWGRASDTQYF. The DNA for the CDR3 is TGTGCCAGCAGCCCCGTTTGGGGGAGGGCCTCAGATACGCAGTATTTT.

The chain uses TRBV9 and TRBJ1-5, with D perhaps TRBD1 (6 bases). The V gene lost 4 bases and the J gene lost 3 bases, with 11 bases spanning the gap. Germline loops: CDR1 SGDLS, CDR2 YYNGEE. The CDR3 extends over 14 amino acids. This CDR3 reads CASSTGPDNQPQHF. CDR3 in DNA: TGTGCCAGCAGCACAGGGCCAGACAATCAGCCCCAGCATTTT.

The chain combines TRBV5-1 with TRBJ2-5, with 8 bases aligning to TRBD2. The V gene end was trimmed by 6 bases and the J gene end by 1 base; junction bases not matched to a gene: 8. Germline CDR1 reads SGHRS; CDR2 reads YFSETQ. The CDR3 is 15 amino acids. CDR3 coding DNA: TGCGCCAGCAAACCGGGGGGGTGGACCCAAGAGACCCAGTACTTC. It specifies CASKPGGWTQETQYF.

The gene calls are TRBV7-9 and TRBJ2-7; D possibly corresponds to TRBD1 (5 bases). Trimming left V 5 bases short and J 0 bases short, with 26 bases between. The CDR3 extends over 19 amino acids. CDR1 is SEHNR and CDR2 is FQNEAQ in the germline V gene (reference sequence). CDR3 nucleotide sequence: TGTGCCAGCAGCCACGGCAGCAGGGCACCATTCATCCGCTCCTACGAGCAGTACTTC. Translation gives CASSHGSRAPFIRSYEQYF. Full variable domain (remainder filled in from reference TRBV7-9 and TRBJ2-7): DTGVSQNPRHKITKRGQNVTFRCDPISEHNRLYWYRQTLGQGPEFLTYFQNEAQLEKSRLLSDRFSAERPKGSFSTLEIQRTEQGDSAMYLCASSHGSRAPFIRSYEQYFGPGTRLTVT.

The CDR3 sequence is CASSGGPISGRSEQFF. The CDR3 region has the DNA TGTGCCAGCAGTGGAGGGCCTATTAGCGGGAGAAGTGAGCAGTTCTTC. This chain joins TRBV28 and TRBJ2-1; 9 positions agree with TRBD2. Germline V gene data show CDR1 as MDHEN and CDR2 as SYDVKM. The CDR3 has 16 amino acids. V lost 5 bases and J lost 9; bases outside the gene matches: 14.

The chain uses TRBV28 and TRBJ1-2; 8 bases align to TRBD1. This CDR3 has 13 amino acids. The V and J ends lost 3 bases and 4 bases, in that order; junction bases with no gene match: 1. Germline V gene data show CDR1 as MDHEN and CDR2 as SYDVKM. The CDR3 reads CASSFTGGYGYTF. CDR3 coding DNA: TGTGCCAGCAGTTTCACAGGGGGCTATGGCTACACCTTC.

V gene TRBV10-2 combines with J gene TRBJ1-2; unclear D gene. V shed 5 bases and J shed 7 bases, with 14 bases lying between them. CDR1 and CDR2 (germline): WSHSY, SAAADI. The CDR3 spans 13 residues. For the CDR3, the DNA is TGCGCCAGCAGTCGGCAGGAGACCCTTGGCTACACCTTC. Protein product: CASSRQETLGYTF.

This chain joins TRBV18 and TRBJ2-5; D possibly corresponds to TRBD2 (5 bases). The V gene lost 6 bases and the J gene lost 1 base, with 9 bases spanning the gap. Germline assignment: CDR1 KGHSH and CDR2 LQKENI. CDR3 size: 13 residues. The CDR3 spells CASSTGTQETQYF. As DNA, the CDR3 is TGTGCCAGCTCGACGGGAACCCAAGAGACCCAGTACTTC.

This clone was seen once. The chain joins TRBV11-1 to TRBJ2-7, with 11 bases matching TRBD1. V shed 5 bases and J 4 bases; nucleotides not matched to a gene: 13. Germline V CDR1 and CDR2: SGHAT, FQDESV (reference sequence). The CDR3 totals 17 residues. CDR3 DNA: TGTGCCAGCAGCGACCAGGGGACAGGGGGAAAGCGTTACGAGCAGTACTTC. This encodes CASSDQGTGGKRYEQYF.

Only one count was recorded for this clone. The gene calls are TRBV7-9 and TRBJ2-5; no clear D. The germline CDR1 and CDR2 sequences are SEHNR and FQNEAQ (reference sequence). This CDR3 contains 15 residues. V dropped 1 base and J dropped 2 bases, with 11 bases sitting between them. CDR3 protein: CASSLGGGAQETQYF. The CDR3, as DNA: TGTGCCAGCAGCTTAGGAGGCGGTGCTCAAGAGACCCAGTACTTC.

This clone was observed a single time. This chain connects TRBV6-1 to TRBJ2-3; 7 bases are a match to TRBD2. The CDR3 is 14 amino acids. Germline CDR1 reads MNHNS; CDR2 reads SASEGT. The V and J ends lost 8 bases and 2 bases, in that order; junction bases with no gene match: 7. The CDR3 DNA follows: TGTGCCAGCGGGGGAGGGATATTCACAGATACGCAGTATTTT. As protein: CASGGGIFTDTQYF.

The V and J genes are TRBV5-1 and TRBJ2-5, with 7 bases lining up with TRBD1. The CDR3 spans 14 residues. V shed 0 bases, J shed 5 bases, and the junction held 4 bases outside the gene matches. Germline V gives CDR1 SGHRS, CDR2 YFSETQ. CDR3 sequence reads: CASSLAGQQETQYF. The DNA for the CDR3 is TGCGCCAGCAGCTTGGCGGGACAGCAGGAGACCCAGTACTTC.

The CDR3 spells CASSLQGGGETQYF. CDR3 nucleotide sequence: TGCGCCAGCAGCTTGCAAGGGGGAGGCGAGACCCAGTACTTC. The chain has TRBV5-1 and TRBJ2-5, with D possibly called TRBD1 or TRBD2 (6 bases each). The V end was cut by 1 base, the J end by 5 bases, with 12 bases between. This CDR3 region has 14 residues. Germline V CDR1 and CDR2: SGHRS, YFSETQ.